The 24 T cell receptor beta chains below all came from one sample that was sequenced in a study of ipilimumab plus nivolumab after autologous stem cell transplantation (dated by TCRdb to the early 2020s). The protocol used for the library was the immunoSEQ multiplex PCR assay. TCRdb's version of the immuneACCESS table is confined to in-frame rearrangements and falls short of the full clone set. An unresolved V gene accounts for under half of the shortfall where checked; the remainder is of unknown origin. The sample table lists about 83,000 clones, 83% of them with a count of one. Roughly 2% of the sample goes to the ten largest clones. The sequenced sample was PBMCs, obtained in a trial of ipilimumab plus nivolumab as post-transplant consolidation. These receptors all stem from a male donor with diffuse large B-cell lymphoma.

The chain combines TRBV10-3 with TRBJ2-5; the D is unclear. Trimming took 4 bases from V and 2 from J, leaving 8 bases between them. Germline V lookup: CDR1 ENHRY, CDR2 SYGVKD. The CDR3 spans 13 residues. The DNA for the CDR3 is TGTGCCATCAGTGCAAACAGACAAGAGACCCAGTACTTC. Its protein product is CAISANRQETQYF.

V usage is TRBV7-2 and J usage is TRBJ1-2; D is ambiguous. CDR3 length: 12 amino acids. Germline-derived CDR1 and CDR2 are SGHTA and FQGNSA. Trimming removed 5 bases from V and 5 bases from J, with 9 bases in between. The CDR3 spells CASSAQMYGYTF. The CDR3 region has the DNA TGTGCCAGCAGCGCCCAGATGTATGGCTACACCTTC.

The J gene is TRBJ2-7, the V gene TRBV7-6; either TRBD1 or TRBD2 may fit D (5 bases each). The germline gives CDR1 SGHVS, CDR2 FNYEAQ. Trimming took 5 bases from V and 13 from J, leaving 18 bases between them. The CDR3 contains 12 residues. The CDR3, as DNA: TGTGCCAGCAGCACCCGGGGCCAGGGAGACTACTTC. It is translated as CASSTRGQGDYF.

This clone came up a few times. This chain links TRBV19 with TRBJ1-6; D remains unclear. CDR3 size: 12 residues. Germline V lookup: CDR1 LNHDA, CDR2 SQIVND (reference sequence). Trimming shortened V by 7 bases and J by 7 bases, and 8 bases separated the two germline ends. CDR3 residues: CASIGGNSPLHF. CDR3 coding DNA: TGTGCCAGTATCGGCGGAAATTCACCCCTCCACTTT.

This chain joins TRBV10-3 and TRBJ1-3, with 7 bases matching TRBD1. V shed 9 bases and J 4 bases; nucleotides not matched to a gene: 3. Germline-derived CDR1 and CDR2 are ENHRY and SYGVKD. The CDR3 is 12 amino acids. The CDR3 DNA reads as TGTGCCATGGGGACAGCAGGAAACACCATATATTTT. It yields the protein CAMGTAGNTIYF.

This clone has a single count. The genes are TRBV29-1 and TRBJ2-5, with D tentatively TRBD1 (6 bases). From germline, CDR1 is SQVTM and CDR2 ANQGSEA. The CDR3 loop spans 13 amino acids. In DNA, the CDR3 is TGCGCGAAGGGGCCGGGACAACGGACGCCCCAGTACTTC. It translates to CAKGPGQRTPQYF.

The table lists this clone with many counts. The rearrangement links TRBV5-6 to TRBJ1-3; D possibly corresponds to TRBD1 (5 bases). V lost 4 bases and J lost 4, with 6 bases in between. Germline-derived CDR1 and CDR2 are SGHDT and YYEEEE. The CDR3 sequence is 12 residues long. The CDR3 reads CASSRTGNTIYF. The CDR3 DNA sequence: TGTGCCAGCAGCAGGACAGGAAACACCATATATTTT.

This clone was picked up a small number of times. The chain couples TRBV4-1 to TRBJ1-2; 8 nucleotides align to TRBD1. The ends lost 4 bases at V and 8 bases at J; junction bases unmatched: 12. The CDR3 length is 15 residues. Germline CDR1 and CDR2: MGHRA and YSYEKL. The CDR3 here is CASSPWEGQAVGYTF. In DNA, the CDR3 is TGCGCCAGCAGCCCCTGGGAGGGACAGGCCGTGGGCTACACCTTC.

CDR3 in DNA: TGTGCCAGCAGTGGGACTAGCGGGGGACAAGAGACCCAGTACTTC. This codes for CASSGTSGGQETQYF. The genes are TRBV2 and TRBJ2-5; 13 positions match TRBD2. This CDR3 has 15 amino acids. The ends lost 4 bases at V and 2 bases at J; junction bases unmatched: 1. Germline V gene lookup returns CDR1 SNHLY and CDR2 FYNNEI.

The genes are TRBV18 and TRBJ2-1; 10 positions match TRBD2. The CDR3 length is 15 residues. V was clipped by 3 bases and J by 7 bases; unmatched bases: 6. Germline CDR1 and CDR2: KGHSH and LQKENI. CDR3 in DNA: TGTGCCAGCTCACCCTCTAGCGGGGGAAATAATGAGCAGTTCTTC. This encodes CASSPSSGGNNEQFF. The complete variable domain, with remaining parts taken from reference TRBV18 and TRBJ2-1, reads NAGVMQNPRHLVRRRGQEARLRCSPMKGHSHVYWYRQLPEEGLKFMVYLQKENIIDESGMPKERFSAEFPKEGPSILRIQQVVRGDSAAYFCASSPSSGGNNEQFFGPGTRLTVL.

This clone was seen a single time. The chain joins TRBV4-2 to TRBJ2-5; 11 bases agree with TRBD2. J lost 7 bases, V lost 5 bases, and 9 bases had no gene match. In germline, CDR1 is LGHNA, CDR2 YNFKEQ. This CDR3 comprises 15 residues. CDR3: CASSLVAGGLGTQYF. DNA for the CDR3: TGTGCCAGCAGCTTGGTAGCGGGGGGGCTTGGGACCCAGTACTTC.

This clone was observed a few times. The rearrangement links TRBV6-6 to TRBJ1-5, with D tentatively TRBD1 (5 bases). The ends were cut back, 6 bases at V and 4 bases at J, with 16 bases in the middle. The CDR3 covers 15 residues. The germline gives CDR1 MNHNY, CDR2 SVGAGI (reference sequence). CDR3 DNA: TGTGCCAGCAGCGGTACGACCCAGGGAAATCAGCCCCAGCATTTT. This sequence encodes CASSGTTQGNQPQHF.

The chain combines TRBV7-8 with TRBJ2-7; D might be TRBD2 (7 bases). Germline CDR1 is SGHVS and CDR2 is FQNEAQ. V was shortened by 3 bases and J by 3 bases, with 15 bases between the two germline ends. The CDR3 sequence is 15 residues long. CDR3 coding DNA: TGTGCCAGCAGCTTTTCGGGGGGCCCCTTCTACGAGCAGTACTTC. It specifies CASSFSGGPFYEQYF. Full variable domain (outside the CDR3, taken from reference TRBV7-8 and TRBJ2-7): GAGVSQSPRYKVAKRGQDVALRCDPISGHVSLFWYQQALGQGPEFLTYFQNEAQLDKSGLPSDRFFAERPEGSVSTLKIQRTQQEDSAVYLCASSFSGGPFYEQYFGPGTRLTVT.

This chain's CDR3 is CASSPRGGTSNIQYF. The CDR3, as DNA: TGTGCCAGCAGCCCCCGGGGGGGCACCTCAAACATTCAGTACTTC. The rearrangement joins TRBV6-5 to TRBJ2-4; 8 bases align to TRBD2. Trimming removed 6 bases from V and 6 bases from J; junction bases left unmatched: 10. Germline V CDR1 and CDR2: MNHEY, SVGAGI. The CDR3 has 15 amino acids.

The gene calls are TRBV19 and TRBJ2-7, with D tentatively TRBD1 or TRBD2 (6 bases each). V was pared by 8 bases and J by 7 bases, with 18 bases between. Germline CDR1 is LNHDA and CDR2 is SQIVND (reference sequence). The CDR3 covers 13 residues. CDR3 sequence (DNA): TGTGCCAGTTCGCCCCAGGGGAGGAGGGAGCAGTACTTC. Protein sequence: CASSPQGRREQYF.

The V gene is TRBV9, the J gene TRBJ2-2, with 8 bases matching TRBD1. This CDR3 is 13 amino acids long. Germline assignment: CDR1 SGDLS and CDR2 YYNGEE. V shed 1 base and J 7 bases; nucleotides not matched to a gene: 0. The CDR3 DNA reads as TGTGCCAGCAGCGTAACAGGGGGCGGGGAGCTGTTTTTT. Its protein product is CASSVTGGGELFF.

This chain links TRBV7-9 with TRBJ2-1; TRBD1 agrees at 7 bases. The V and J ends lost 5 bases and 8 bases, in that order; junction bases with no gene match: 12. CDR1 SEHNR and CDR2 FQNEAQ come from the germline V gene (reference sequence). The CDR3 covers 15 residues. The CDR3 nucleotides are TGTGCCAGCAGCCGGGGACAGCCCCTTAGCGATGAGCAGTTCTTC. Translating it yields CASSRGQPLSDEQFF. Complete variable domain (other parts from reference TRBV7-9 and TRBJ2-1): DTGVSQNPRHKITKRGQNVTFRCDPISEHNRLYWYRQTLGQGPEFLTYFQNEAQLEKSRLLSDRFSAERPKGSFSTLEIQRTEQGDSAMYLCASSRGQPLSDEQFFGPGTRLTVL.

The chain carries TRBV11-2 and TRBJ2-2; tentatively, D is TRBD1 (5 bases). The CDR3 extends over 14 amino acids. Trimming pared 4 bases from V and 4 bases from J, leaving 10 bases between. Germline lookup yields CDR1 SGHAT and CDR2 FQNNGV. Here the CDR3 reads CASSWGLTTGELFF. CDR3 bases: TGTGCCAGCAGCTGGGGCCTCACCACCGGGGAGCTGTTTTTT.

The chain carries TRBV5-1 and TRBJ2-7; perhaps TRBD2 as D (7 bases). The CDR3 is made up of 14 amino acids. Germline V lookup: CDR1 SGHRS, CDR2 YFSETQ. Trimming removed 0 bases from V and 6 bases from J, with 13 bases in between. The CDR3 DNA is TGCGCCAGCAGCTTGGACGGGGGGCGAGCCGAGCAGTACTTC. Translated, it gives CASSLDGGRAEQYF.

The J gene is TRBJ2-1, the V gene TRBV11-3; D gene ambiguous. The CDR3 is 13 amino acids. Deletions cut 4 bases from V and 7 bases from J, with 11 bases between. The germline gives CDR1 SGHNT, CDR2 YENEEA. The CDR3 here is CASSSRRTNEQFF. The CDR3, as DNA: TGTGCCAGCAGCTCTCGGCGCACAAATGAGCAGTTCTTC.

This chain connects TRBV7-6 to TRBJ2-1; 14 nucleotides agree with TRBD2. V trimming: 2 bases; J trimming: 6 bases; junction bases outside the gene matches: 9. CDR1 is SGHVS, CDR2 FNYEAQ, per germline. This CDR3 spans 18 amino acids. CDR3 sequence (DNA): TGTGCCAGCAGCTTACGGACTAGCGGGGGGTCGCCCCCCAATGAGCAGTTCTTC. Encoded protein: CASSLRTSGGSPPNEQFF.

The chain has TRBV27 and TRBJ1-5, with D unclear. Germline values: CDR1 MNHEY, CDR2 SMNVEV (reference sequence). The CDR3 covers 14 residues. V was pared by 5 bases and J by 1 base, with 9 bases between. Here the CDR3 reads CASSSGWSNQPQHF. CDR3 bases: TGTGCCAGCAGTAGCGGGTGGAGCAATCAGCCCCAGCATTTT.

The rearrangement joins TRBV6-4 to TRBJ2-6; D gene unclear. Deletions cut 6 bases from V and 4 bases from J, with 13 bases between. From germline, CDR1 is MRHNA and CDR2 SNTAGT. The CDR3 covers 15 residues. CDR3 amino acids: CASRATHSGANVLTF. In DNA, the CDR3 is TGTGCCAGCAGAGCGACACACTCCGGGGCCAACGTCCTGACTTTC.

The chain couples TRBV7-9 to TRBJ1-2; D is uncertain. The CDR3 totals 12 residues. The V gene's germline CDR1 is SEHNR and CDR2 FQNEAQ (reference sequence). The germline V and J ends were trimmed by 5 bases and 6 bases, with 10 bases remaining between them. The DNA for the CDR3 is TGTGCCAGCAGCCCCGGCCCGAATGGCTACACCTTC. Translating gives CASSPGPNGYTF.